This section outlines one T cell receptor (beta chain) sequence together with its context. The CDR3 covers 12 residues. The V and J ends lost 10 bases and 2 bases respectively, with 11 bases between them. Authors' methods: The authors estimated nucleated cell counts from reference gene primer amplification. Profiling relied on immunoSEQ multiplex PCR, and the TCRdb table lists in-frame clones only, not all of them. That table gives V, J and clone size, and the DNA gave D and trimming. The sample lists 430,000 or so clones; around nine tenths were seen once. This sample was included in a study of blood T cell repertoires in COVID-19. Recruits, aged about 18 to 95 years, lived in 20 to 30 US areas. Cohort placement rested on clinical history that participants reported themselves. Individuals in the exposed group had encountered a COVID-19 case within 2 weeks preceding study entry.

The receptor was isolated from a woman between 18 and 30 years old who had been exposed to COVID-19. The sample taken for sequencing was PBMCs or T cells enriched from blood (not recorded which). The rearrangement links TRBV12-3 or TRBV12-4 to TRBJ1-2; tentatively, D is TRBD1 (5 bases). CDR3 sequence reads: CATHRSNYGYTF. As DNA, the CDR3 is TGTGCCACCCACAGGTCCAACTATGGCTACACCTTC.